These T cell receptor beta chains were read from a single sample in a study of PD-L1 blockade in urothelial cancer. TCRdb keeps only in-frame clones here, not all; method: immunoSEQ multiplex PCR. This sample has about 49,000 clones, with 70% to 80% found just once. The sample here was PBMCs, taken around atezolizumab (anti-PD-L1) treatment. The origin of the receptors is a man aged 65-85 years with urothelial cancer. The CDR3 runs from the conserved cysteine through the conserved F or W. D genes are given only for firm matches. The listing skips clone size in some rows; elsewhere it reads once, few, many or a size class.

J: TRBJ2-3
size: once
V: TRBV18
D: TRBD2
DNA: TGTGCCAGCTCACCGGAACGGGAGGTCACAGATACGCAGTATTTT
CDR3: CASSPEREVTDTQYF

J: TRBJ2-5
size: NA
V: TRBV30
D: NA
DNA: TGTGCCTGGAGTCTACCCGGCAGGCGATACCAAGAGACCCAGTACTTC
CDR3: CAWSLPGRRYQETQYF

J: TRBJ1-2
size: once
V: TRBV5-1
D: NA
DNA: TGCGCCAGCAGTCTATCTAGGGGCGACTATGGCTACACCTTC
CDR3: CASSLSRGDYGYTF

J: TRBJ2-7
size: NA
V: TRBV6-5
D: TRBD2
DNA: TGTGCCAGCACCGGGACTAGCGGTTACGAGCAGTACTTC
CDR3: CASTGTSGYEQYF

J: TRBJ2-7
size: NA
V: TRBV5-5
D: NA
DNA: TGTGCCAGCAGCCTGGACTCCTTCTACGAGCAGTACTTC
CDR3: CASSLDSFYEQYF

J: TRBJ1-1
size: NA
V: TRBV7-9
D: NA
DNA: TGTGCCAGCAGCATCCTCCGGGGGGGGAACACTGAAGCTTTCTTT
CDR3: CASSILRGGNTEAFF

J: TRBJ1-5
size: NA
V: TRBV19
D: TRBD1
DNA: TGTGCCAGTATGGGGACAGGCGCGGGCAATCAGCCCCAGCATTTT
CDR3: CASMGTGAGNQPQHF

J: TRBJ2-1
size: NA
V: TRBV27
D: TRBD2
DNA: TGTGCCAGCAGTTTATGGGAACCGGGACTAGCGGGGGGGGAGTCGTTCTTC
CDR3: CASSLWEPGLAGGESFF

J: TRBJ2-5
size: NA
V: TRBV25-1
D: NA
DNA: TGTGCCAGCAGTGGTAGCGGAGAAGGGGTAGAGACCCAGTACTTC
CDR3: CASSGSGEGVETQYF

J: TRBJ1-2
size: NA
V: TRBV7-9
D: NA
DNA: TGTGCCAGCAGCTTAGCCATGGCTGATGGCTACACCTTC
CDR3: CASSLAMADGYTF

J: TRBJ2-1
size: few
V: TRBV7-9
D: TRBD2
DNA: TGTGCCAGCCGGACTAGTTACAATGAGCAGTTCTTC
CDR3: CASRTSYNEQFF

J: TRBJ2-3
size: NA
V: TRBV28
D: TRBD2
DNA: TGTGCCAGCAGTTCAACAGAGACTAGCGGGACGACAGATACGCAGTATTTT
CDR3: CASSSTETSGTTDTQYF

J: TRBJ2-2
size: NA
V: TRBV6-4
D: NA
DNA: TGTGCCAGCAGTGACTCCACTAGCTGGGACACCGGGGAGCTGTTTTTT
CDR3: CASSDSTSWDTGELFF

J: TRBJ2-2
size: NA
V: TRBV2
D: TRBD1
DNA: TGTGCCAGCAGGGGACAGGCAACCGGGGAGCTGTTTTTT
CDR3: CASRGQATGELFF

J: TRBJ2-3
size: once
V: TRBV27
D: TRBD2
DNA: TGTGCCAGCAGCGGGACTAGCGGGAGTGAGGCAGATACGCAGTATTTT
CDR3: CASSGTSGSEADTQYF

J: TRBJ2-1
size: NA
V: TRBV5-5
D: TRBD2
DNA: TGTGCCAGCAGCTTGGAGACTAGCGAAGATGAGCAGTTCTTC
CDR3: CASSLETSEDEQFF

J: TRBJ2-3
size: NA
V: TRBV7-2
D: TRBD1
DNA: TGTGCCAGCAGGGACAGGGTTGCGACAGATACGCAGTATTTT
CDR3: CASRDRVATDTQYF

J: TRBJ2-7
size: NA
V: TRBV4-1
D: TRBD2
DNA: TGCGCCAGCAGCCAAGGACCTGCGGGAGGGATGAGCTCCTACGAGCAGTACTTC
CDR3: CASSQGPAGGMSSYEQYF

J: TRBJ1-1
size: NA
V: TRBV7-9
D: NA
DNA: TGTGCCAGCAGCCGACAAGGTAACACTGAAGCTTTCTTT
CDR3: CASSRQGNTEAFF

J: TRBJ2-7
size: once
V: TRBV5-1
D: TRBD2
DNA: TGCGCCAGCAGCTTGATAGCGGGAGGGCCCTACGAGCAGTACTTC
CDR3: CASSLIAGGPYEQYF

J: TRBJ1-1
size: NA
V: TRBV30
D: NA
DNA: TGTGCCTGGGTTAGGGGTAGGGACACTGAAGCTTTCTTT
CDR3: CAWVRGRDTEAFF

J: TRBJ2-2
size: NA
V: TRBV10-1
D: NA
DNA: TGCGCCAGCAGTCGAAATAGCGGGAACACCGGGGAGCTGTTTTTT
CDR3: CASSRNSGNTGELFF

J: TRBJ2-7
size: NA
V: TRBV7-2
D: NA
DNA: TGTGCCAGCAGCTTAGCGCCCCCCAGCGAGCAGTACTTC
CDR3: CASSLAPPSEQYF

J: TRBJ2-1
size: once
V: TRBV7-8
D: NA
DNA: TGTGCCAGCAGCTTAGCGAGGCAGACAGCGAGGTACAATGAGCAGTTCTTC
CDR3: CASSLARQTARYNEQFF

J: TRBJ1-5
size: NA
V: TRBV2
D: NA
DNA: TGTGCCAGCAGTGAAAGCTACGCCCAGCCCCAGCATTTT
CDR3: CASSESYAQPQHF

J: TRBJ2-5
size: NA
V: TRBV2
D: TRBD2
DNA: TGTGCCAGCAGAGCGGGAGGAGAGACCCAGTACTTC
CDR3: CASRAGGETQYF

J: TRBJ2-2
size: once
V: TRBV18
D: NA
DNA: TGTGCCAGCTCATTAACTCCCGACACCGGGGAGCTGTTTTTT
CDR3: CASSLTPDTGELFF

J: TRBJ2-7
size: NA
V: TRBV28
D: TRBD1
DNA: TGTGCCAGCACCTCAGGGGACAGGGCCTACGAGCAGTACTTC
CDR3: CASTSGDRAYEQYF

J: TRBJ2-3
size: NA
V: TRBV7-6
D: NA
DNA: TGTGCCAGCAGCTTAGCGCGGACAGATACGCAGTATTTT
CDR3: CASSLARTDTQYF

J: TRBJ1-1
size: NA
V: TRBV20-1
D: NA
DNA: TGCAGTGCTAGAGGCGGGGCGCGAGCTTTCTTT
CDR3: CSARGGARAFF

J: TRBJ2-7
size: NA
V: TRBV6-5
D: NA
DNA: TGTGCCAGCAGCTCATCCGGCTACGAGCAGTACTTC
CDR3: CASSSSGYEQYF

J: TRBJ2-4
size: once
V: TRBV9
D: NA
DNA: TGTGCCAGCAGCGTATCTTTCGTCAGGGATGGATACGACCCAAAAAACATTCAGTACTTC
CDR3: CASSVSFVRDGYDPKNIQYF

J: TRBJ1-2
size: few
V: TRBV7-9
D: TRBD1
DNA: TGTGCCAGCAGCCAGATGAGGACAGGGAGGGATGGCTACACCTTC
CDR3: CASSQMRTGRDGYTF

J: TRBJ1-2
size: NA
V: TRBV2
D: TRBD1
DNA: TGTGCCAGCAGTGAAAGAGGGGCTGGACAGGGAGACACCTTC
CDR3: CASSERGAGQGDTF

J: TRBJ2-1
size: NA
V: TRBV6-1
D: TRBD2
DNA: TGTGCCAGCAGTAGGACTAGCGGGGGGCGGGTTGAGCAGTTCTTC
CDR3: CASSRTSGGRVEQFF

J: TRBJ2-7
size: NA
V: TRBV6-6
D: TRBD2
DNA: TGTGCCAGCAGCTCTGGACTAGCGGGAGTAGGCGAGCAGTACTTC
CDR3: CASSSGLAGVGEQYF

J: TRBJ1-2
size: NA
V: TRBV2
D: NA
DNA: TGTGCCACCAGCAGGGGTTCTGGCTACACCTTC
CDR3: CATSRGSGYTF

J: TRBJ1-2
size: NA
V: TRBV5-1
D: NA
DNA: TGCGCCAGCAGCTTGGCGGCTAACTATGGCTACACCTTC
CDR3: CASSLAANYGYTF

J: TRBJ2-1
size: NA
V: TRBV5-1
D: TRBD1
DNA: TGCGCCAGCAGCGGGGGACAGGGCCTCTCCTACAATGAGCAGTTCTTC
CDR3: CASSGGQGLSYNEQFF

J: TRBJ2-7
size: NA
V: TRBV4-1
D: NA
DNA: TGCGCCAGCAGCCAAGAATTCTCTTACGAGCAGTACTTC
CDR3: CASSQEFSYEQYF

J: TRBJ1-1
size: few
V: TRBV29-1
D: NA
DNA: TGCAGCGCTCCTCGCGGGGGGCGAACTGAAGCTTTCTTT
CDR3: CSAPRGGRTEAFF

J: TRBJ2-7
size: NA
V: TRBV9
D: TRBD1
DNA: TGTGCCAGCAGCGCCTCCCGGGACAGCTCCTACGAGCAGTACTTC
CDR3: CASSASRDSSYEQYF

J: TRBJ1-1
size: once
V: TRBV28
D: NA
DNA: TGTGCCAGCAGTTTACCCTACACTGAAGCTTTCTTT
CDR3: CASSLPYTEAFF

J: TRBJ2-6
size: NA
V: TRBV7-6
D: NA
DNA: TGTGCCAGCAGCGAACAGGCCTCTGGGGCCAACGTCCTGACTTTC
CDR3: CASSEQASGANVLTF

J: TRBJ1-5
size: few
V: TRBV28
D: TRBD1
DNA: TGTGCCAGCAGAGGATCAATGGACAGGGTACCCAATCAGCCCCAGCATTTT
CDR3: CASRGSMDRVPNQPQHF

J: TRBJ1-2
size: NA
V: TRBV5-1
D: NA
DNA: TGCGCCAGCAGCCCAGGGGTGAACTATGGCTACACCTTC
CDR3: CASSPGVNYGYTF

J: TRBJ1-5
size: NA
V: TRBV19
D: NA
DNA: TGTGCCAGTAGTATAAGAGAGGGCTATAGCAATCAGCCCCAGCATTTT
CDR3: CASSIREGYSNQPQHF

J: TRBJ2-7
size: NA
V: TRBV4-1
D: NA
DNA: TGCGCCAGCAGCCAACAACGCCTAGGGGGTGAAGAGCAGTACTTC
CDR3: CASSQQRLGGEEQYF

J: TRBJ2-7
size: NA
V: TRBV6-1
D: NA
DNA: TGTGCCAGCAGTGAGTTGGGACGGGAGAGCTCCTACGAGCAGTACTTC
CDR3: CASSELGRESSYEQYF

J: TRBJ2-7
size: NA
V: TRBV19
D: TRBD1
DNA: TGTGCCAGTAGTATGGGGACAGGGGGCCGCTACGAGCAGTACTTC
CDR3: CASSMGTGGRYEQYF

J: TRBJ1-1
size: NA
V: TRBV5-4
D: TRBD1
DNA: TGTGCCGCGGGTAACGACAGGGCTAGAGCTTTCTTT
CDR3: CAAGNDRARAFF

J: TRBJ2-2
size: NA
V: TRBV2
D: TRBD1
DNA: TGTGCCAGCAGTGAGATACCACAGGGGGCCGGGGAGCTGTTTTTT
CDR3: CASSEIPQGAGELFF

J: TRBJ2-1
size: NA
V: TRBV4-2
D: TRBD2
DNA: TGTGCCAGCAGCCAAGTGACTAGCTTTGAGCAGTTCTTC
CDR3: CASSQVTSFEQFF

J: TRBJ2-5
size: NA
V: TRBV5-4
D: TRBD2
DNA: TGTGCCAGCAGCTCCGTCGGGAGGGGGATAGAGACCCAGTACTTC
CDR3: CASSSVGRGIETQYF

J: TRBJ2-3
size: NA
V: TRBV6-4
D: TRBD2
DNA: TGTGCCTTCCACGGGACTAGCGGGTCTACCACGCCCACAGATACGCAGTATTTT
CDR3: CAFHGTSGSTTPTDTQYF

J: TRBJ2-4
size: NA
V: TRBV19
D: TRBD2
DNA: TGTGCCAGTAGTATGCGGACTAGCGGAGAGGCCAAAAACATTCAGTACTTC
CDR3: CASSMRTSGEAKNIQYF